This T cell receptor (beta chain) was captured by sequencing in a study of T cells after yellow fever vaccination. Points from the study as a whole: The study re-detected most primary-vaccination clones after the booster (around 96% CD4, 88% CD8). It was the secondary response that reached its peak faster, day 5 versus 15, but it was weaker.

The CDR3 consists of 15 residues. V gave up 2 bases and J gave up 3 bases, with 14 bases separating them. Germline V gives CDR1 SGHVS, CDR2 FQNEAQ. Template switching with 5'RACE generated the TCR cDNA and added a universal primer site and UMIs. TCRdb reanalysed the 5' RACE reads using MiXCR and keeps one entry per CDR3 protein. The data contain about 96,000 distinct CDR3 sequences, around 9.8% of them singletons. The input for sequencing was CD8+ T cells not binding an NS4B(214-222) dextramer, sorted from PBMCs, taken more than 14 days after the first yellow fever vaccination. This chain uses TRBV7-8 with TRBJ2-7; possibly TRBD1 for D (5 bases). This sequence originates from a man between 18 and 29 years old who received the YFV17D yellow fever vaccine. Here the CDR3 DNA reads TGTGCCAGCAGCTTACCCCCAGGGATCGGCTACGAGCAGTACTTC. The encoded protein is CASSLPPGIGYEQYF.